This record concerns one T cell receptor beta chain sequence. This entry comes from a study of radiotherapy plus CTLA-4 blockade in lung cancer. The germline V gene encodes CDR1 MDHEN and CDR2 SYDVKM. Between the trimmed V and J ends, which lost 6 bases and 5 bases, there was a span of 10 bases. The length of the CDR3 is 12 residues. TCRdb's table, derived via immunoSEQ multiplex PCR, lists solely in-frame clones and lacks some. The data show about 30,000 clones, 70% to 80% seen once. This chain connects TRBV28 to TRBJ1-2, with D hard to call. The sequencing used peripheral blood, collected from a patient treated with radiotherapy plus ipilimumab. The receptor's source is a human donor with non-small cell lung cancer that progressed on radiotherapy plus ipilimumab. CDR3 sequence: CASRRVEYGYTF. The DNA of the CDR3 is TGTGCCAGCAGGAGGGTTGAGTATGGCTACACCTTC.